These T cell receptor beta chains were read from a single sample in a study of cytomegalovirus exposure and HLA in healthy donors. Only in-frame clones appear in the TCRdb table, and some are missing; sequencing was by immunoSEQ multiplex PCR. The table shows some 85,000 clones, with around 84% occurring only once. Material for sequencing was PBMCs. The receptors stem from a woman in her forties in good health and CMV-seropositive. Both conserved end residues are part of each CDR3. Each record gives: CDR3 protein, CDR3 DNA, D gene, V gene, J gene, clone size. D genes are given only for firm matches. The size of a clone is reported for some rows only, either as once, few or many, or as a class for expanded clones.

CDR3 protein: CASRFTGTSDKETQYF
CDR3 DNA: TGTGCCAGCAGGTTTACCGGGACTAGCGATAAAGAGACCCAGTACTTC
D gene: TRBD2
V gene: TRBV5-6
J gene: TRBJ2-5
clone size: NA

CDR3 protein: CASSLFGTGELFF
CDR3 DNA: TGTGCCAGCAGCTTATTCGGTACCGGGGAGCTGTTTTTT
D gene: NA
V gene: TRBV7-9
J gene: TRBJ2-2
clone size: NA

CDR3 protein: CASSEPGQTDRETQYF
CDR3 DNA: TGTGCCAGCAGCGAACCGGGACAGACCGACCGGGAGACCCAGTACTTC
D gene: TRBD1
V gene: TRBV9
J gene: TRBJ2-5
clone size: NA

CDR3 protein: CAISEEPQTGQPQHF
CDR3 DNA: TGTGCCATCAGTGAGGAGCCTCAAACGGGGCAGCCCCAGCATTTT
D gene: NA
V gene: TRBV10-3
J gene: TRBJ1-5
clone size: NA

CDR3 protein: CASSPLALSRDNQPQHF
CDR3 DNA: TGTGCCAGCTCACCATTAGCCCTCAGCAGGGACAATCAGCCCCAGCATTTT
D gene: NA
V gene: TRBV18
J gene: TRBJ1-5
clone size: NA

CDR3 protein: CASSLGQGRADGGELFF
CDR3 DNA: TGCGCCAGCAGCTTGGGACAGGGTAGGGCCGACGGCGGGGAGCTGTTTTTT
D gene: TRBD1
V gene: TRBV5-1
J gene: TRBJ2-2
clone size: few

CDR3 protein: CASSRLRTGRTGELFF
CDR3 DNA: TGTGCCAGCAGTCGACTCAGGACAGGGCGTACCGGGGAGCTGTTTTTT
D gene: TRBD1
V gene: TRBV27
J gene: TRBJ2-2
clone size: few

CDR3 protein: CASSPWADRGNTIYF
CDR3 DNA: TGTGCCAGCAGCCCCTGGGCCGACAGGGGAAACACCATATATTTT
D gene: NA
V gene: TRBV11-2
J gene: TRBJ1-3
clone size: NA

CDR3 protein: CASMGQYTDTQYF
CDR3 DNA: TGTGCCAGCATGGGCCAATACACAGATACGCAGTATTTT
D gene: NA
V gene: TRBV27
J gene: TRBJ2-3
clone size: NA

CDR3 protein: CASSGQGARNEKLFF
CDR3 DNA: TGTGCCAGCAGTGGACAGGGGGCGCGTAATGAAAAACTGTTTTTT
D gene: TRBD1
V gene: TRBV6-6
J gene: TRBJ1-4
clone size: NA

CDR3 protein: CASSLTDGYEQYF
CDR3 DNA: TGTGCCAGCAGCTTGACCGACGGGTACGAGCAGTACTTC
D gene: NA
V gene: TRBV5-5
J gene: TRBJ2-7
clone size: once

CDR3 protein: CASSALLAGDEQFF
CDR3 DNA: TGTGCCAGCAGCGCCCTACTAGCGGGCGATGAGCAGTTCTTC
D gene: TRBD2
V gene: TRBV11-3
J gene: TRBJ2-1
clone size: NA

CDR3 protein: CASSFDPTASGIRIEQFF
CDR3 DNA: TGCGCCAGCAGCTTTGATCCCACAGCTAGCGGGATTCGAATTGAGCAGTTCTTC
D gene: TRBD2
V gene: TRBV5-1
J gene: TRBJ2-1
clone size: once

CDR3 protein: CASSATGENTEAFF
CDR3 DNA: TGTGCCAGCAGCGCTACAGGGGAGAACACTGAAGCTTTCTTT
D gene: TRBD1
V gene: TRBV6-1
J gene: TRBJ1-1
clone size: many

CDR3 protein: CASTSRTSGSPDTQYF
CDR3 DNA: TGTGCCAGCACATCTCGGACTAGCGGGAGCCCAGATACGCAGTATTTT
D gene: TRBD2
V gene: TRBV27
J gene: TRBJ2-3
clone size: NA

CDR3 protein: CASNRGTNTIYF
CDR3 DNA: TGTGCCTCAAACAGGGGTACAAACACCATATATTTT
D gene: TRBD1
V gene: TRBV6-1
J gene: TRBJ1-3
clone size: few

CDR3 protein: CASTDHSGTYNEQFF
CDR3 DNA: TGTGCCAGCACGGATCATAGCGGGACCTACAATGAGCAGTTCTTC
D gene: TRBD2
V gene: TRBV25-1
J gene: TRBJ2-1
clone size: NA

CDR3 protein: CASSARTGPTFEELFF
CDR3 DNA: TGTGCCAGCAGCGCCCGGACAGGGCCTACGTTCGAGGAGCTGTTTTTT
D gene: NA
V gene: TRBV21-1
J gene: TRBJ2-2
clone size: NA

CDR3 protein: CASGAAEKRDPGREQYF
CDR3 DNA: TGCGCCAGCGGAGCGGCGGAAAAGCGGGATCCCGGTCGCGAGCAGTACTTC
D gene: TRBD2
V gene: TRBV5-1
J gene: TRBJ2-7
clone size: NA

CDR3 protein: CASSSSGLSYEQYF
CDR3 DNA: TGTGCCAGTAGTTCTAGCGGACTCTCCTACGAGCAGTACTTC
D gene: TRBD2
V gene: TRBV19
J gene: TRBJ2-7
clone size: NA

CDR3 protein: CASSRGTGLYEQYF
CDR3 DNA: TGTGCCAGCAGCCGTGGGACAGGGCTTTACGAGCAGTACTTC
D gene: TRBD1
V gene: TRBV6-6
J gene: TRBJ2-7
clone size: few

CDR3 protein: CASSETVMNTEAFF
CDR3 DNA: TGTGCCAGCAGTGAAACTGTCATGAACACTGAAGCTTTCTTT
D gene: NA
V gene: TRBV2
J gene: TRBJ1-1
clone size: NA

CDR3 protein: CASSVGQDYGYTF
CDR3 DNA: TGTGCCAGCAGCGTAGGGCAGGACTATGGCTACACCTTC
D gene: NA
V gene: TRBV9
J gene: TRBJ1-2
clone size: NA

CDR3 protein: CASSLSRDSTYEQYF
CDR3 DNA: TGTGCCAGCAGCTTATCTAGGGACAGTACCTACGAGCAGTACTTC
D gene: TRBD1
V gene: TRBV7-2
J gene: TRBJ2-7
clone size: NA

CDR3 protein: CASSQEAAGADYEQYF
CDR3 DNA: TGCGCCAGCAGCCAAGAGGCCGCAGGGGCGGACTACGAGCAGTACTTC
D gene: NA
V gene: TRBV4-3
J gene: TRBJ2-7
clone size: NA

CDR3 protein: CASSPPAGNTGELFF
CDR3 DNA: TGTGCCAGCTCACCACCTGCAGGGAACACCGGGGAGCTGTTTTTT
D gene: NA
V gene: TRBV18
J gene: TRBJ2-2
clone size: NA

CDR3 protein: CASSMKGRVGTEAFF
CDR3 DNA: TGTGCCAGTAGTATGAAAGGCAGGGTGGGCACTGAAGCTTTCTTT
D gene: NA
V gene: TRBV19
J gene: TRBJ1-1
clone size: NA

CDR3 protein: CASSQDSDYGYTF
CDR3 DNA: TGCGCCAGCAGCCAAGACTCGGACTATGGCTACACCTTC
D gene: NA
V gene: TRBV4-3
J gene: TRBJ1-2
clone size: NA

CDR3 protein: CASSVSGTTDTQYF
CDR3 DNA: TGTGCCAGCAGTGTCAGCGGGACTACAGATACGCAGTATTTT
D gene: TRBD2
V gene: TRBV6-1
J gene: TRBJ2-3
clone size: NA